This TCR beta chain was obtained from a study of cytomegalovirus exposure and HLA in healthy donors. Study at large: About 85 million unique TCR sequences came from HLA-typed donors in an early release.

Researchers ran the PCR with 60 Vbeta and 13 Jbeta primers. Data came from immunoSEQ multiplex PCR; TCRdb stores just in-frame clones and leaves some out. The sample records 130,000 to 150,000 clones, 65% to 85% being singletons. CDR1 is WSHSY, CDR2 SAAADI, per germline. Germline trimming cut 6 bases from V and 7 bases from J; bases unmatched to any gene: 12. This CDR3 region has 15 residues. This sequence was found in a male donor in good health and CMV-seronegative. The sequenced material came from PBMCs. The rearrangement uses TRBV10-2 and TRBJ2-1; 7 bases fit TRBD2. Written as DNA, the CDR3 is TGCGCCAGCAGCCGGGCGGGAGCCTCATTAAATGAGCAGTTCTTC. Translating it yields CASSRAGASLNEQFF.